These 9 T cell receptor beta chains were all obtained from the same sample, sequenced in a study of shared clonotypes between healthy human individuals. Data came from immunoSEQ multiplex PCR; TCRdb stores just in-frame clones and leaves some out. The table shows around 690,000 clones, with 90% occurring only once. Source material: memory CD8+ T cells from PBMCs. The sample's subset: CD45RO+ cells pooled with CCR7-negative TemRA cells. These receptors were taken from a man aged 18-30 years in good health. Some clones in this sample may be carry-over from other donors' samples.

This chain links TRBV7-9 with TRBJ2-7, with 9 bases identical to TRBD2. Unmatched junction bases numbered 7, after V lost 1 base and J lost 3 bases. Per the germline V gene, CDR1 is SEHNR and CDR2 is FQNEAQ (reference sequence). The CDR3 sequence is 16 residues long. The CDR3 DNA is TGTGCCAGCAGCTTAGGCGTGGCGGGAGGGCGCTACGAGCAGTACTTC. It is translated as CASSLGVAGGRYEQYF.

The chain has TRBV28 and TRBJ1-3; no clear D gene. The CDR3 length is 14 residues. Germline V lookup: CDR1 MDHEN, CDR2 SYDVKM. Trimming took 5 bases from V and 0 from J, leaving 8 bases between them. The CDR3 loop reads CASSQLSSGNTIYF. As DNA, the CDR3 is TGTGCCAGCAGTCAACTTAGCTCTGGAAACACCATATATTTT. Together with reference TRBV28 and TRBJ1-3, the CDR3 gives the full variable domain: DVKVTQSSRYLVKRTGEKVFLECVQDMDHENMFWYRQDPGLGLRLIYFSYDVKMKEKGDIPEGYSVSREKKERFSLILESASTNQTSMYLCASSQLSSGNTIYFGEGSWLTVV.

The chain employs TRBV4-2 and TRBJ2-3, with 8 bases identical to TRBD2. Germline V lookup: CDR1 LGHNA, CDR2 YNFKEQ. The V gene end was trimmed by 0 bases and the J gene end by 3 bases; junction bases not matched to a gene: 8. CDR3 length: 17 residues. The CDR3 spells CASSQDWAGGRTDTQYF. The CDR3 region has the DNA TGTGCCAGCAGCCAAGATTGGGCGGGAGGACGAACAGATACGCAGTATTTT.

V gene TRBV6-6 combines with J gene TRBJ2-7; D gene uncertain. Trimming removed 0 bases from V and 2 bases from J, with 5 bases in between. CDR1 and CDR2 from the germline V gene are MNHNY and SVGAGI (reference sequence). The CDR3 loop spans 13 amino acids. The CDR3 sequence: CASSYSVAYEQYF. CDR3 nucleotide sequence: TGTGCCAGCAGTTACTCTGTGGCCTACGAGCAGTACTTC.

The V gene is TRBV7-9, the J gene TRBJ2-1; tentatively, D is TRBD2 (5 bases). V lost 6 bases to trimming and J lost 0 bases, with 9 bases between them. This CDR3 has 14 amino acids. Germline V gives CDR1 SEHNR, CDR2 FQNEAQ (reference sequence). As DNA, the CDR3 is TGTGCCAGCAGTAGCGCACACTCCTACAATGAGCAGTTCTTC. Its protein is CASSSAHSYNEQFF. Variable domain in full (rest from reference TRBV7-9 and TRBJ2-1): DTGVSQNPRHKITKRGQNVTFRCDPISEHNRLYWYRQTLGQGPEFLTYFQNEAQLEKSRLLSDRFSAERPKGSFSTLEIQRTEQGDSAMYLCASSSAHSYNEQFFGPGTRLTVL.

The V call is TRBV6-5, the J call TRBJ2-7; D not certain. CDR1 MNHEY and CDR2 SVGAGI come from the germline V gene. The length of the CDR3 is 15 residues. The V gene lost 2 bases and the J gene lost 1 base, with 12 bases spanning the gap. CDR3 nucleotide sequence: TGTGCCAGCAGTTACGGCCTCCCCCCATCCTACGAGCAGTACTTC. This gives the protein CASSYGLPPSYEQYF.

This rearrangement joins TRBV10-3 to TRBJ2-7; D remains ambiguous. CDR1 and CDR2 (germline): ENHRY, SYGVKD. V was pared by 4 bases and J by 2 bases, with 9 bases between. The CDR3 runs 13 residues. The CDR3 loop reads CAISVGQTYEQYF. As DNA, the CDR3 is TGTGCCATCAGTGTGGGCCAGACCTACGAGCAGTACTTC.

The CDR3 region has the DNA TGTGCCATAGAAGCGAGGGGGGGAGGCCCCCCGACCGGGGAGCTGTTTTTT. It translates to CAIEARGGGPPTGELFF. The V and J genes are TRBV7-9 and TRBJ2-2; D may be TRBD2 (7 bases). This CDR3 contains 17 residues. Germline V gene sequence: CDR1 SEHNR, CDR2 FQNEAQ (reference sequence). V was shortened by 10 bases and J by 5 bases, with 26 bases between the two germline ends.

The chain recombines TRBV6-6 with TRBJ1-1; D unclear. CDR1 and CDR2 from the germline V gene are MNHNY and SVGAGI (reference sequence). This CDR3 contains 16 residues. V lost 2 bases and J lost 1, with 14 bases in between. CDR3 region: CASSYPLTRPNTEAFF. As DNA, the CDR3 is TGTGCCAGCAGTTACCCTCTTACCCGGCCGAACACTGAAGCTTTCTTT.